The clone carrying this T cell receptor (beta chain) was observed a single time. The sample is drawn from a study of blood T cell repertoires in COVID-19. Study at large: Researchers got acute and convalescent COVID-19 samples from the United States, Italy and Spain.

The repertoire was sequenced with immunoSEQ multiplex PCR; TCRdb's copy has only in-frame clones and lacks some. Here the sample spans 50,000 to 75,000 clones, 85% to 90% being singletons. The length of the CDR3 is 17 residues. V lost 3 bases, J lost 1 base, and 12 bases stayed unmatched. CDR1 is GTSNPN and CDR2 is SVGIG in the germline V gene (reference sequence). The J gene is TRBJ1-1, the V gene TRBV30; 9 bases align to TRBD1. The sequence came from a man aged 55 to 70 with acute or convalescent COVID-19. Input material: peripheral blood. In nucleotides, the CDR3 is TGTGCCTGGAGGAACTACATACAGGGGGCATCGAACACTGAAGCTTTCTTT. Translating gives CAWRNYIQGASNTEAFF.